This is a list of T cell receptor beta chains from one sample in a study of blood T cell repertoires in COVID-19. TCRdb's table, derived via immunoSEQ multiplex PCR, lists solely in-frame clones and lacks some. The data show about 270,000 clones, around nine tenths seen once. The sample comprised PBMCs or T cells enriched from blood (not recorded which). Receptor source: a woman aged 18 to 35 who had recovered from COVID-19. Both conserved end residues are part of each CDR3. The D gene is left open where the match is weak. Size is stated for part of the rows, as once, few or many counts, or as a class when the clone is expanded.

abundance: .
v_gene: TRBV2
len: 18
d_gene: TRBD1
j_gene: TRBJ2-7
CDR3nt: TGTGCCAGCAGGGAAACCGGGACAGGGGGCCTCGAGCGCTACGAGCAGTACTTC
CDR3aa: CASRETGTGGLERYEQYF

abundance: .
v_gene: TRBV6-6
len: 14
d_gene: .
j_gene: TRBJ1-2
CDR3nt: TGTGCCAGCAGTCTGGGCAGCAGCAACTATGGCTACACCTTC
CDR3aa: CASSLGSSNYGYTF

abundance: .
v_gene: TRBV6-5
len: 13
d_gene: .
j_gene: TRBJ2-1
CDR3nt: TGTGCCAGCAGCCTCCTAGGTTACAATGAGCAGTTCTTC
CDR3aa: CASSLLGYNEQFF

abundance: .
v_gene: TRBV6-2/TRBV6-3
len: 15
d_gene: .
j_gene: TRBJ2-5
CDR3nt: TGTGCCAGCAGTTCCCTGCAGGCGCCCCAAGAGACCCAGTACTTC
CDR3aa: CASSSLQAPQETQYF

abundance: once
v_gene: TRBV5-4
len: 17
d_gene: .
j_gene: TRBJ1-2
CDR3nt: TGTGCCAGCAGCTCGGCCCACGACAGTGCCCCTAACTATGGCTACACCTTC
CDR3aa: CASSSAHDSAPNYGYTF

abundance: .
v_gene: TRBV5-4
len: 15
d_gene: .
j_gene: TRBJ2-7
CDR3nt: TGTGCCAGCAGCTTGGGTCCGGTCGGGTCGGGGGAGCAGTACTTC
CDR3aa: CASSLGPVGSGEQYF

abundance: .
v_gene: TRBV2
len: 12
d_gene: .
j_gene: TRBJ1-2
CDR3nt: TGTGCCAGCAGTGTCAGGGCCTATGGCTACACCTTC
CDR3aa: CASSVRAYGYTF

abundance: many
v_gene: TRBV6-4
len: 15
d_gene: TRBD1
j_gene: TRBJ1-2
CDR3nt: TGTGCCAGCAGTGACACCGGACAGGGAATGGGTGGCTACACCTTC
CDR3aa: CASSDTGQGMGGYTF

abundance: few
v_gene: TRBV19
len: 14
d_gene: .
j_gene: TRBJ2-7
CDR3nt: TGTGCCAGTAGTATAAATACTGGAGCCTACGAGCAGTACTTC
CDR3aa: CASSINTGAYEQYF

abundance: .
v_gene: TRBV10-2
len: 14
d_gene: .
j_gene: TRBJ1-1
CDR3nt: TGCGCCAGCAGTACGACTTCGTTGAACACTGAAGCTTTCTTT
CDR3aa: CASSTTSLNTEAFF

abundance: .
v_gene: TRBV7-6
len: 15
d_gene: .
j_gene: TRBJ1-5
CDR3nt: TGTGCCAGCAGCCCAGACAGTGATAGCAATCAGCCCCAGCATTTT
CDR3aa: CASSPDSDSNQPQHF

abundance: .
v_gene: TRBV20-1
len: 11
d_gene: TRBD1
j_gene: TRBJ2-7
CDR3nt: TGCAGCGGAGACAGGGCCTACGAGCAGTACTTC
CDR3aa: CSGDRAYEQYF

abundance: .
v_gene: TRBV6-4
len: 14
d_gene: .
j_gene: TRBJ1-6
CDR3nt: TGTGCCAGCAGTGAGGGCAGGGGTAATTCACCCCTCCACTTT
CDR3aa: CASSEGRGNSPLHF

abundance: .
v_gene: TRBV13
len: 15
d_gene: TRBD1
j_gene: TRBJ1-6
CDR3nt: TGTGCCAGCAGCTTGGGGACAGGGGGAAATTCACCCCTCCACTTT
CDR3aa: CASSLGTGGNSPLHF

abundance: once
v_gene: TRBV10-3
len: 11
d_gene: .
j_gene: TRBJ2-3
CDR3nt: TGTGCCTCCACCGGGGGAAATACGCAGTATTTT
CDR3aa: CASTGGNTQYF

abundance: .
v_gene: TRBV3-1/TRBV3-2
len: 16
d_gene: .
j_gene: TRBJ2-5
CDR3nt: TGTGCCAGCAGCCAAGAGGGCCGCTTTTACCGAGAGACCCAGTACTTC
CDR3aa: CASSQEGRFYRETQYF

abundance: .
v_gene: TRBV28
len: 15
d_gene: .
j_gene: TRBJ1-1
CDR3nt: TGTGCCAGCAGTTTATGGGGGGCCCAGAACACTGAAGCTTTCTTT
CDR3aa: CASSLWGAQNTEAFF

abundance: .
v_gene: TRBV4-3
len: 15
d_gene: .
j_gene: TRBJ1-1
CDR3nt: TGCGCCAGCAGACCTCGGTTGTATCTGAACACTGAAGCTTTCTTT
CDR3aa: CASRPRLYLNTEAFF

abundance: .
v_gene: TRBV4-3
len: 13
d_gene: .
j_gene: TRBJ1-1
CDR3nt: TGCGCCAGCAGCCAAGTTCAGGGGACTGAAGCTTTCTTT
CDR3aa: CASSQVQGTEAFF

abundance: .
v_gene: TRBV14
len: 14
d_gene: .
j_gene: TRBJ1-3
CDR3nt: TGTGCCAGCAGTCTAAGTAACTCTGGAAACACCATATATTTT
CDR3aa: CASSLSNSGNTIYF

abundance: .
v_gene: TRBV19
len: 13
d_gene: .
j_gene: TRBJ2-2
CDR3nt: TGTGCCAGTAGACCACAGGGAGCCGGGGAGCTGTTTTTT
CDR3aa: CASRPQGAGELFF

abundance: .
v_gene: TRBV4-1
len: 18
d_gene: .
j_gene: TRBJ1-5
CDR3nt: TGCGCCAGCAGCTCGACCCCCCCGGAGGATACGGACAATCAGCCCCAGCATTTT
CDR3aa: CASSSTPPEDTDNQPQHF

abundance: once
v_gene: TRBV9
len: 14
d_gene: .
j_gene: TRBJ2-7
CDR3nt: TGTGCCAGCAGCGTAGGGGCTAGCGTCTACGAGCAGTACTTC
CDR3aa: CASSVGASVYEQYF

abundance: .
v_gene: TRBV6-5
len: 14
d_gene: .
j_gene: TRBJ1-3
CDR3nt: TGTGCCAGCCGACAGGCCGGCTCTGGAAACACCATATATTTT
CDR3aa: CASRQAGSGNTIYF

abundance: few
v_gene: TRBV28
len: 15
d_gene: TRBD2
j_gene: TRBJ2-1
CDR3nt: TGTGCCAGCTCCTGGCTAGCGGGACCGGACAATGAGCAGTTCTTC
CDR3aa: CASSWLAGPDNEQFF